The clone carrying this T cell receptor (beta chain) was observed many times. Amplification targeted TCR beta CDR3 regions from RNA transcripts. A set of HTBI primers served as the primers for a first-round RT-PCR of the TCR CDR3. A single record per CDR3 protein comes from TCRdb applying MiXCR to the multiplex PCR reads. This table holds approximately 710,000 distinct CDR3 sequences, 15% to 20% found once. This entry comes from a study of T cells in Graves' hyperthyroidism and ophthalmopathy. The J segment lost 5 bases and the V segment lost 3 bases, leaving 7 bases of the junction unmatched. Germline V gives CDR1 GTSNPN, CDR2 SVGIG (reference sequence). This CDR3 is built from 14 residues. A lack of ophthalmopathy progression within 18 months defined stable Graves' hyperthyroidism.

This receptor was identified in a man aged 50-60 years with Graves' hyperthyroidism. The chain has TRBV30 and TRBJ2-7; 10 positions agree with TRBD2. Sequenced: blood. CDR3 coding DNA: TGTGCCTGGAGGGCTAGCGGGAGTCTCCACGAGCAGTACTTC. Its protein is CAWRASGSLHEQYF.